There are many counts of the clone carrying this T cell receptor (beta chain). Its target is not known. The data belong to a study of T cells in Graves' hyperthyroidism and ophthalmopathy. Regarding the study as a whole: Stable hyperthyroidism was separated from ophthalmopathy by a model based on 13 V-J features.

V lost 5 bases, J lost 2 bases, and 4 bases stayed unmatched. This CDR3 spans 14 amino acids. CDR1 is MNHNS, CDR2 SASEGT, per germline. Amplification yielded TCR beta CDR3 regions, with RNA transcripts as the source. TCR CDR3 underwent first-round RT-PCR with the HTBI primer set. One entry per CDR3 protein results from TCRdb running MiXCR on the multiplex PCR reads. This sample has under 650,000 distinct CDR3 sequences, with around 15% found just once. This TCR came from a woman under 40 with Graves' hyperthyroidism. V usage is TRBV6-1 and J usage is TRBJ2-3; 7 nucleotides line up with TRBD1. The sequenced sample was blood. The CDR3 region is CASSRQGDTDTQYF. The CDR3 coding sequence is TGTGCCAGCAGTCGACAGGGTGACACAGATACGCAGTATTTT.